Following are 30 T cell receptor beta chains from one sample sequenced in a study of blood T cell repertoires in COVID-19. Repertoires were generated with immunoSEQ multiplex PCR, while TCRdb's copy carries only in-frame clones and drops some. The profile covers around 300,000 clones, with around nine tenths appearing a single time and roughly 2.6% taken by the ten largest. Sequenced: PBMCs or T cells enriched from blood (not recorded which). The receptors originated from a woman between 18 and 29 years old who had recovered from COVID-19.

This chain joins TRBV7-6 and TRBJ2-7; 8 bases fit TRBD2. The germline V gene encodes CDR1 SGHVS and CDR2 FNYEAQ. This CDR3 is 16 amino acids long. J gave up 5 bases and V 5 bases, and 14 bases lay outside the gene matches. CDR3 sequence: CASSPRGVAGSHEQYF. The CDR3 coding sequence is TGTGCCAGCAGCCCCCGGGGGGTAGCGGGATCCCACGAGCAGTACTTC.

The chain carries TRBV6-4 and TRBJ2-1, with D uncertain. The CDR3 length is 13 residues. V gave up 0 bases and J gave up 6 bases, with 6 bases separating them. The germline V gene encodes CDR1 MRHNA and CDR2 SNTAGT. CDR3 sequence: CASSDSPGNEQFF. CDR3 bases: TGTGCCAGCAGTGACTCTCCGGGCAATGAGCAGTTCTTC.

The CDR3 protein is CAINQGTGVNYGYTF. In DNA form, the CDR3 reads TGTGCCATCAACCAGGGGACAGGCGTGAACTATGGCTACACCTTC. V usage is TRBV10-3 and J usage is TRBJ1-2, with TRBD1 matching 8 bases. Germline V CDR1 and CDR2: ENHRY, SYGVKD. CDR3 length equals 15 residues. Losses at the gene ends were 7 bases for V and 2 bases for J; bases not matched to a gene: 9.

This chain links TRBV20-1 with TRBJ2-2; 8 nucleotides align to TRBD1. Per the germline V gene, CDR1 is DFQATT and CDR2 is SNEGSKA (reference sequence). This CDR3 spans 14 amino acids. V trimming: 3 bases; J trimming: 4 bases; junction bases outside the gene matches: 4. The DNA of the CDR3 is TGCAGTGCTAGTCGAACAGGGGGCACCGGGGAGCTGTTTTTT. Translation gives CSASRTGGTGELFF.

In its sample, this clone was seen once. The chain employs TRBV2 and TRBJ1-3; no firm D call. The length of the CDR3 is 14 residues. Trimming removed 3 bases at V and 0 bases at J, with 6 bases between. The germline V gene has CDR1 SNHLY and CDR2 FYNNEI. The CDR3 region is CASSDSLSGNTIYF. The DNA for the CDR3 is TGTGCCAGCAGTGACAGTCTCTCTGGAAACACCATATATTTT.

The V call is TRBV5-1, the J call TRBJ2-5, with 10 bases identical to TRBD2. CDR1 and CDR2 (germline): SGHRS, YFSETQ. The CDR3 runs 15 residues. V dropped 4 bases and J dropped 3; count of bases not matched to a gene: 6. CDR3 protein: CASSGSSGRKETQYF. CDR3 coding DNA: TGCGCCAGCAGCGGATCTAGCGGGAGAAAAGAGACCCAGTACTTC.

This chain joins TRBV4-3 and TRBJ2-3; D possibly corresponds to TRBD1 (5 bases). CDR1 and CDR2 (germline): LGHNA, YSLEER. Between the trimmed V and J ends, which lost 0 bases and 2 bases, there was a span of 9 bases. There are 15 residues in the CDR3. The chain's CDR3 is CASSQETRVTDTQYF. As DNA, the CDR3 is TGCGCCAGCAGCCAAGAGACCAGGGTCACAGATACGCAGTATTTT.

J is TRBJ2-5 and V is TRBV7-2; 7 bases are shared with TRBD2. Germline V gene lookup returns CDR1 SGHTA and CDR2 FQGNSA. The length of the CDR3 is 16 residues. V dropped 1 base and J dropped 1; count of bases not matched to a gene: 6. The CDR3 loop is CASSLDSWGGQETQYF. In DNA form, the CDR3 reads TGTGCCAGCAGCTTAGACTCGTGGGGGGGCCAAGAGACCCAGTACTTC.

This chain uses TRBV28 with TRBJ2-5, with 15 positions matching TRBD2. This CDR3 comprises 16 residues. Germline loops: CDR1 MDHEN, CDR2 SYDVKM. Losses at the gene ends were 3 bases for V and 5 bases for J; bases not matched to a gene: 4. The CDR3 region has the DNA TGTGCCAGCAGTTTGTGGACTAGCGGGGGGGTGGAGACCCAGTACTTC. Translation: CASSLWTSGGVETQYF.

The J gene is TRBJ2-6, the V gene TRBV4-3, with 14 bases that match TRBD2. Germline lookup yields CDR1 LGHNA and CDR2 YSLEER. The CDR3 has 19 residues. J was trimmed by 3 bases and V by 6 bases; bases with no gene match: 10. Written as DNA, the CDR3 is TGCGCCAGCAGTAAATCGACTAGCGGGGGGGCAGGTGGGGCCAACGTCCTGACTTTC. Translating gives CASSKSTSGGAGGANVLTF.

Written as DNA, the CDR3 is TGTGCCAGCAGCGTACTTAGCGGGGGGACCAACTACAATGAGCAGTTCTTC. This translates into CASSVLSGGTNYNEQFF. The genes are TRBV9 and TRBJ2-1, with 10 bases fitting TRBD2. J lost 3 bases, V lost 1 base, and 7 bases had no gene match. The germline CDR1 and CDR2 sequences are SGDLS and YYNGEE. The length of the CDR3 is 17 residues.

The chain is built from TRBV6-2 or TRBV6-3 and TRBJ2-3; D call uncertain. Deletions cut 8 bases from V and 9 bases from J, with 12 bases between. Germline V gene data show CDR1 as MNHEY and CDR2 as SVGEGT. The CDR3 contains 11 residues. The CDR3 spells CASGHARTQYF. The CDR3 DNA reads as TGTGCCAGCGGCCACGCGAGGACGCAGTATTTT.

The chain recombines TRBV5-6 with TRBJ1-1; D gene uncertain. This CDR3 region has 14 residues. The germline gives CDR1 SGHDT, CDR2 YYEEEE. The V and J ends lost 6 bases and 1 base respectively, with 13 bases between them. The CDR3 spells CASTSVPWNTEAFF. The DNA of the CDR3 is TGTGCCAGCACCTCAGTTCCTTGGAACACTGAAGCTTTCTTT.

This chain links TRBV9 with TRBJ1-4, with a weak D call TRBD1 (6 bases). This CDR3 is built from 17 residues. The V end was cut by 3 bases, the J end by 0 bases, with 15 bases between. The germline V gene has CDR1 SGDLS and CDR2 YYNGEE. Written as DNA, the CDR3 is TGTGCCAGCAGCGGCCGCGGGGGGCTTGCAACTAATGAAAAACTGTTTTTT. Translated: CASSGRGGLATNEKLFF.

The chain uses TRBV9 and TRBJ2-1; 9 bases match TRBD2. The CDR3 runs to 17 residues. Trimming cost V 1 base and J 1 base; bases outside gene matches: 6. Germline V lookup: CDR1 SGDLS, CDR2 YYNGEE. The CDR3 region has the DNA TGTGCCAGCAGCGTAATGGTAGCGGGGGCTTCCTACAATGAGCAGTTCTTC. This translates into CASSVMVAGASYNEQFF.

J is TRBJ2-7 and V is TRBV5-1, with D maybe TRBD1 (6 bases). Germline CDR1 is SGHRS and CDR2 is YFSETQ. V lost 4 bases to trimming and J lost 3 bases, with 17 bases between them. The CDR3 spans 15 residues. CDR3 DNA sequence: TGCGCCAGCAGCCCCGAGGTACAGGGTTTCTACGAGCAGTACTTC. It is translated as CASSPEVQGFYEQYF.

The J gene is TRBJ1-2, the V gene TRBV5-6, with D perhaps TRBD1 (6 bases). Germline V gives CDR1 SGHDT, CDR2 YYEEEE. The ends were cut back, 0 bases at V and 3 bases at J, with 18 bases in the middle. The CDR3 is made up of 17 amino acids. The CDR3 sequence is CASSLASMGGAYYGYTF. The CDR3 DNA reads as TGTGCCAGCAGCTTGGCGTCCATGGGGGGGGCTTACTATGGCTACACCTTC.

V is TRBV4-3 and J is TRBJ2-7; TRBD2 is a possible D gene (7 bases). Germline loops: CDR1 LGHNA, CDR2 YSLEER. The length of the CDR3 is 15 residues. V lost 3 bases and J 4 bases, leaving 16 bases between the germline ends. CDR3 DNA: TGCGCCAGCAGCCAGGGGGCCTCGGGGGGATACGAGCAGTACTTC. Translating gives CASSQGASGGYEQYF.

The gene calls are TRBV19 and TRBJ2-7; 10 nucleotides agree with TRBD2. J gave up 0 bases and V 5 bases, and 4 bases lay outside the gene matches. Per the germline V gene, CDR1 is LNHDA and CDR2 is SQIVND (reference sequence). CDR3 length equals 15 residues. CDR3 loop: CASSPGTSVSYEQYF. DNA for the CDR3: TGTGCCAGTAGTCCCGGGACTAGCGTCTCCTACGAGCAGTACTTC.

The genes are TRBV6-5 and TRBJ2-1, with 7 positions matching TRBD1. From germline, CDR1 is MNHEY and CDR2 SVGAGI. J lost 3 bases, V lost 6 bases, and 5 bases had no gene match. The length of the CDR3 is 14 residues. CDR3 loop: CASSDRDSYNEQFF. CDR3 DNA sequence: TGTGCCAGCAGCGACCGGGACAGCTACAATGAGCAGTTCTTC.

J is TRBJ2-1 and V is TRBV9; D perhaps matches TRBD2 (6 bases). V was trimmed by 0 bases and J by 0 bases, leaving 16 bases between them. Germline V lookup: CDR1 SGDLS, CDR2 YYNGEE. The CDR3 length is 18 residues. The CDR3 is CASSVATGGGPSYNEQFF. CDR3 DNA sequence: TGTGCCAGCAGCGTAGCTACTGGGGGAGGACCCTCCTACAATGAGCAGTTCTTC.

The J gene is TRBJ1-5, the V gene TRBV6-1; no clear D gene. The ends were cut back, 0 bases at V and 4 bases at J, with 7 bases in the middle. CDR3 length equals 14 residues. The germline V gene encodes CDR1 MNHNS and CDR2 SASEGT. The CDR3 loop is CASSEALQNQPQHF. CDR3 sequence (DNA): TGTGCCAGCAGTGAAGCCCTCCAGAATCAGCCCCAGCATTTT.

This clone was picked up a small number of times. This chain connects TRBV19 to TRBJ1-1, with 9 bases that match TRBD1. The germline CDR1 and CDR2 sequences are LNHDA and SQIVND (reference sequence). The CDR3 contains 15 residues. Trimming at V came to 5 bases and at J to 2 bases, leaving 6 bases not matched to a gene. DNA for the CDR3: TGTGCCAGTAGTCGACAGGGGGGAAAAAACACTGAAGCTTTCTTT. It encodes CASSRQGGKNTEAFF.

The CDR3 region has the DNA TGTGCCAGCAGCTTAGCTTGGGCGGACAGGGCTAGCAATCAGCCCCAGCATTTT. Residues: CASSLAWADRASNQPQHF. The chain couples TRBV7-2 to TRBJ1-5; 8 nucleotides line up with TRBD1. CDR3 length equals 18 residues. After removal of 0 bases from V and 0 bases from J, the junction contained 7 bases not matched to a gene. Germline V gene data show CDR1 as SGHTA and CDR2 as FQGNSA.

CDR3 DNA sequence: TGTGCCAGCACCCGCCCTAGCGGGAGTATGTCCTATTCCTACAATGAGCAGTTCTTC. This codes for CASTRPSGSMSYSYNEQFF. The V and J genes are TRBV7-9 and TRBJ2-1; the match to TRBD2 covers 10 bases. CDR1 is SEHNR and CDR2 is FQNEAQ in the germline V gene (reference sequence). The CDR3 totals 19 residues. The J segment lost 1 base and the V segment lost 7 bases, leaving 16 bases of the junction unmatched.

The chain combines TRBV5-1 with TRBJ2-2; a possible D gene is TRBD1 (6 bases). Trimming took off 2 bases at V and 6 bases at J, with 11 bases between the two ends. This CDR3 has 14 amino acids. Germline CDR1 and CDR2: SGHRS and YFSETQ. The CDR3 DNA reads as TGCGCCAGCAGCTTCCACAGGGACCCCGGGGAGCTGTTTTTT. This gives the protein CASSFHRDPGELFF.

The chain recombines TRBV23-1 with TRBJ1-1; tentative D call: TRBD1 (6 bases). TRBV23-1 has ORF status, its function being uncertain. The V end lost 7 bases, the J end lost 5 bases, and 23 bases lay between the germline ends. CDR3 length: 16 amino acids. The CDR3 reads CASTERQGKKDTEAFF. As DNA, the CDR3 is TGCGCCAGCACCGAACGTCAGGGGAAGAAGGATACTGAAGCTTTCTTT.

This clone was observed a handful of times. J is TRBJ2-7 and V is TRBV4-1, with TRBD1 matching over 12 bases. Trimming took 4 bases from V and 5 from J; bases not matched to a gene: 6. CDR3 length: 15 residues. Germline lookup yields CDR1 MGHRA and CDR2 YSYEKL. For the CDR3, the DNA is TGCGCCAGCAGCCTAGCCGGGACAGGGGGCGACGAGCAGTACTTC. This gives the protein CASSLAGTGGDEQYF.

This clone has a handful of counts. Additional DNA sequences in this sample encode the identical CDR3. This chain links TRBV19 with TRBJ1-3; the D is unclear. This CDR3 contains 14 residues. The V end was cut by 4 bases, the J end by 1 base, with 8 bases between. Germline V CDR1 and CDR2: LNHDA, SQIVND (reference sequence). The CDR3 here is CASSTGGSGNTIYF. CDR3 sequence (DNA): TGTGCCAGTAGTACCGGAGGATCTGGAAACACCATATATTTT.

The chain couples TRBV12-3 or TRBV12-4 to TRBJ1-3; D uncertain. V lost 4 bases, J lost 4 bases, and 5 bases lay in between. CDR3 length: 12 residues. The CDR3 coding sequence is TGTGCCAGCAGTTCCTTAGGAAACACCATATATTTT. Amino acids: CASSSLGNTIYF.